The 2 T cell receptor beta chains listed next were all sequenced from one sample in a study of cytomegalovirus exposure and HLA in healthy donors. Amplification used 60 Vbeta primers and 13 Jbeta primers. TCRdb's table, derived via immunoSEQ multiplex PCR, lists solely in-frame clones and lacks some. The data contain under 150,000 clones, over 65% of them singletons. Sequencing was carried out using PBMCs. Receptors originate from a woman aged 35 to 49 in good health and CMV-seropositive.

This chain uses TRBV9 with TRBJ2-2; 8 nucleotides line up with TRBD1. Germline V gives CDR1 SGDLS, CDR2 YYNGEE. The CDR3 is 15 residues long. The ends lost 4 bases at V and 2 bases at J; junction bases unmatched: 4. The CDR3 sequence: CASSPTGGNTGELFF. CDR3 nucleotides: TGTGCCAGCAGCCCCACAGGGGGTAACACCGGGGAGCTGTTTTTT.

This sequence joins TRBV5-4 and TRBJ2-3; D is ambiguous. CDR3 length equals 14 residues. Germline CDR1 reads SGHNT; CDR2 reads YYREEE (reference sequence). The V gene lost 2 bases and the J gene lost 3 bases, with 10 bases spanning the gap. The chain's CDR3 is CASSFEARTDTQYF. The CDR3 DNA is TGTGCCAGCAGCTTTGAGGCGAGGACAGATACGCAGTATTTT.